This entry concerns a single T cell receptor (beta chain). Germline CDR1 and CDR2: SEHNR and FQNEAQ (reference sequence). The V segment lost 5 bases and the J segment 0 bases; nucleotides outside the gene matches: 9. This CDR3 is 16 amino acids long. The data stem from a study of blood T cell repertoires in COVID-19. The data were produced by immunoSEQ multiplex PCR, yet TCRdb's version contains in-frame clones alone and is incomplete. Here the sample spans 200,000 to 250,000 clones, about 82% being singletons. This sequence was found in a woman in her fifties or sixties who had recovered from COVID-19. The gene calls are TRBV7-9 and TRBJ1-2, with TRBD1 identical over 7 bases. Sequenced: PBMCs or T cells enriched from blood (not recorded which). CDR3 sequence: CASSVGQARPNYGYTF. The CDR3 nucleotides are TGTGCCAGCAGCGTAGGACAGGCGAGACCTAACTATGGCTACACCTTC. Combining the CDR3 with reference TRBV7-9 and TRBJ1-2 gives the whole variable domain DTGVSQNPRHKITKRGQNVTFRCDPISEHNRLYWYRQTLGQGPEFLTYFQNEAQLEKSRLLSDRFSAERPKGSFSTLEIQRTEQGDSAMYLCASSVGQARPNYGYTFGSGTRLTVV.